The 11 T cell receptor beta chains below were found in one sample sequenced in a study of blood T cell repertoires in COVID-19. Assay used: immunoSEQ multiplex PCR; TCRdb lists only in-frame clones, some missing. The sample shows tens of thousands of clones, about 85% of them seen only once. Material: peripheral blood. These receptors were taken from a woman aged 50 to 60 with COVID-19, enrolled during active disease.

This chain connects TRBV10-3 to TRBJ1-4, with 10 bases aligning to TRBD1. Germline trimming cut 6 bases from V and 8 bases from J; bases unmatched to any gene: 3. This CDR3 is built from 13 residues. Germline lookup yields CDR1 ENHRY and CDR2 SYGVKD. CDR3 sequence: CAISGTGVEKLFF. The CDR3, as DNA: TGTGCCATCAGCGGGACAGGGGTAGAAAAACTGTTTTTT.

The chain couples TRBV4-2 to TRBJ2-3; D gene unclear. CDR3 length: 15 residues. Germline CDR1 is LGHNA and CDR2 is YNFKEQ. Trimming shortened V by 1 base and J by 0 bases, and 8 bases separated the two germline ends. CDR3 coding DNA: TGTGCCAGCAGCCAAGGGCTAGTAAGCACAGATACGCAGTATTTT. It is translated as CASSQGLVSTDTQYF.

The rearrangement joins TRBV3-1 (or the pseudogene TRBV3-2) to TRBJ1-3; D not certain. The V end lost 4 bases, the J end lost 1 base, and 11 bases lay between the germline ends. Germline CDR1 is LGHDT and CDR2 is YNNKEL (reference sequence). The CDR3 covers 15 residues. CDR3: CASSLSSVSGNTIYF. CDR3 sequence (DNA): TGTGCCAGCAGCCTCTCGTCGGTGTCTGGAAACACCATATATTTT.

The J gene is TRBJ2-2, the V gene TRBV7-2; TRBD2 is a possible D gene (5 bases). V shed 5 bases and J shed 7 bases, with 20 bases lying between them. The CDR3 is 16 amino acids. Germline lookup yields CDR1 SGHTA and CDR2 FQGNSA. As DNA, the CDR3 is TGTGCCAGCAGCCCGCCGGCCTTAAGCGGCATCGGGGAGCTGTTTTTT. This translates into CASSPPALSGIGELFF. Complete variable domain (other parts from reference TRBV7-2 and TRBJ2-2): GAGVSQSPSNKVTEKGKDVELRCDPISGHTALYWYRQSLGQGLEFLIYFQGNSAPDKSGLPSDRFSAERTGGSVSTLTIQRTQQEDSAVYLCASSPPALSGIGELFFGEGSRLTVL.

This clone was recorded a few times. The rearrangement links TRBV20-1 to TRBJ2-2; the match to TRBD2 covers 7 bases. CDR3 length: 15 residues. V dropped 3 bases and J dropped 4; count of bases not matched to a gene: 8. CDR1 and CDR2 from the germline V gene are DFQATT and SNEGSKA (reference sequence). DNA for the CDR3: TGCAGTGCTAGTGAGCAGGGAGGGGTCACCGGGGAGCTGTTTTTT. Protein: CSASEQGGVTGELFF.

This chain uses TRBV29-1 with TRBJ2-3; D unresolved. Between the trimmed V and J ends, which lost 4 bases and 0 bases, there was a span of 5 bases. The length of the CDR3 is 12 residues. CDR1 is SQVTM and CDR2 is ANQGSEA in the germline V gene. The CDR3 DNA follows: TGCAGCGTTGCTCCTAGCACAGATACGCAGTATTTT. It encodes CSVAPSTDTQYF.

This clone came up a few times. J is TRBJ1-5 and V is TRBV11-3; possibly TRBD1 for D (5 bases). The CDR3 is made up of 13 amino acids. The V and J ends lost 5 bases and 4 bases respectively, with 9 bases between them. CDR1 and CDR2 (germline): SGHNT, YENEEA. The CDR3 DNA reads as TGTGCCAGCAGCCTGAACAGGAATCAGCCCCAGCATTTT. Protein product: CASSLNRNQPQHF.

This clone has just one count. The chain couples TRBV28 to TRBJ2-1; possible D gene TRBD2, 6 bases. Trimming took off 5 bases at V and 5 bases at J, with 31 bases between the two ends. The CDR3 consists of 20 residues. Germline CDR1 is MDHEN and CDR2 is SYDVKM. The chain's CDR3 is CASSLDYFDSIQIINNEQFF. CDR3 in DNA: TGTGCCAGCAGTCTGGACTATTTCGACTCTATACAAATTATCAACAATGAGCAGTTCTTC.

The CDR3 loop reads CASGGTFNSPLHF. CDR3 DNA: TGTGCCAGCGGGGGGACGTTTAATTCACCCCTCCACTTT. V and J are TRBV25-1 and TRBJ1-6; the D gene is possibly TRBD1 (5 bases). V was shortened by 8 bases and J by 6 bases, with 11 bases between the two germline ends. CDR1 is MGHDK, CDR2 SYGVNS, per germline. The CDR3 totals 13 residues.

The chain employs TRBV27 and TRBJ1-6, with D possibly being TRBD1 (6 bases). The germline V gene has CDR1 MNHEY and CDR2 SMNVEV (reference sequence). Trimming shortened V by 5 bases and J by 10 bases, and 15 bases separated the two germline ends. CDR3 size: 14 residues. As DNA, the CDR3 is TGTGCCAGCAGTCGGACAGTCGATGTGTCACCCCTCCACTTT. The encoded protein is CASSRTVDVSPLHF.

DNA for the CDR3: TGTGCCAGCTCACCAACCTCGGACACTTACAATGAGCAGTTCTTC. Amino acids: CASSPTSDTYNEQFF. V and J are TRBV18 and TRBJ2-1; TRBD1 is a possible D gene (5 bases). The germline CDR1 and CDR2 sequences are KGHSH and LQKENI. The V end lost 2 bases, the J end lost 4 bases, and 12 bases lay between the germline ends. This CDR3 has 15 amino acids.